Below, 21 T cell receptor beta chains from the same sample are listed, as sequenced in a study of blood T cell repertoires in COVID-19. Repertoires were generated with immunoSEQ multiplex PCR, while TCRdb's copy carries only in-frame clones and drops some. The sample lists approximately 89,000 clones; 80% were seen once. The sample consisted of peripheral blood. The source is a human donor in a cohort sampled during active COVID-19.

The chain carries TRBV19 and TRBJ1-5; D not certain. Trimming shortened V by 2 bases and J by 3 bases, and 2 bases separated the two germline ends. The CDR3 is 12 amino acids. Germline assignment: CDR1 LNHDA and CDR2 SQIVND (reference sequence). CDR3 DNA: TGTGCCAGTAGTATACTCAATCAGCCCCAGCATTTT. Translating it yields CASSILNQPQHF.

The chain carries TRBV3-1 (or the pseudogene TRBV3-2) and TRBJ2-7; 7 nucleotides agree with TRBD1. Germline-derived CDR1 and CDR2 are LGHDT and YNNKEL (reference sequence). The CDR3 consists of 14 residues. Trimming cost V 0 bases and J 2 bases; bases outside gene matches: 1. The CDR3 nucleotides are TGTGCCAGCAGCCAAGACGACAGGGCCTACGAGCAGTACTTC. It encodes CASSQDDRAYEQYF.

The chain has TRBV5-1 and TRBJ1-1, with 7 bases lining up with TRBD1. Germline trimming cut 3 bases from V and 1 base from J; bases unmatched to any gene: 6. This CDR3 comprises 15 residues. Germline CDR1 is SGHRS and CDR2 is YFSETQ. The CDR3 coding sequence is TGCGCCAGCAGCTCGAGACAGGGAGGGAACACTGAAGCTTTCTTT. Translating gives CASSSRQGGNTEAFF. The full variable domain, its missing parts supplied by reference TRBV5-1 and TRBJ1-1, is KAGVTQTPRYLIKTRGQQVTLSCSPISGHRSVSWYQQTPGQGLQFLFEYFSETQRNKGNFPGRFSGRQFSNSRSEMNVSTLELGDSALYLCASSSRQGGNTEAFFGQGTRLTVV.

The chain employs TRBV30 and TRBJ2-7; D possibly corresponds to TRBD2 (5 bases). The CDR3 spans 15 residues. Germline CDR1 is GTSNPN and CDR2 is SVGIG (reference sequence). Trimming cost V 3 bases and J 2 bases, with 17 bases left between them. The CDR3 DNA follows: TGTGCCTGGAGGGATTCCCGGGTAGCGACCTACGAGCAGTACTTC. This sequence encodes CAWRDSRVATYEQYF. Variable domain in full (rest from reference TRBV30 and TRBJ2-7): SQTIHQWPATLVQPVGSPLSLECTVEGTSNPNLYWYRQAAGRGLQLLFYSVGIGQISSEVPQNLSASRPQDRQFILSSKKLLLSDSGFYLCAWRDSRVATYEQYFGPGTRLTVT.

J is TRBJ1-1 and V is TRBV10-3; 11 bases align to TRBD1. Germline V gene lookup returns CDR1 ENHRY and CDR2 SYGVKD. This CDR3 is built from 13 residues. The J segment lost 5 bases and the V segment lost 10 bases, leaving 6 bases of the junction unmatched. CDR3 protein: CATWTGGFTEAFF. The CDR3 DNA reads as TGTGCCACCTGGACAGGGGGCTTTACTGAAGCTTTCTTT.

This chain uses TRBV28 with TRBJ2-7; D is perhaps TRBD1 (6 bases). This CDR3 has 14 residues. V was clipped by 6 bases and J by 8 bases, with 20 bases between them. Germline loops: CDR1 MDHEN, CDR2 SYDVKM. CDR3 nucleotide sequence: TGTGCCAGCAGCCCCGGGACACGTACGATCCAGCAGTACTTC. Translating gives CASSPGTRTIQQYF.

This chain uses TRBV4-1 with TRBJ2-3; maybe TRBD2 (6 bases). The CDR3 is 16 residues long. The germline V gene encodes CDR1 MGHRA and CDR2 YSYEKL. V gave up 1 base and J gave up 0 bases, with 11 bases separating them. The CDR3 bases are TGCGCCAGCAGCCAAGCGGGAGATGTTAGCACAGATACGCAGTATTTT. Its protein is CASSQAGDVSTDTQYF.

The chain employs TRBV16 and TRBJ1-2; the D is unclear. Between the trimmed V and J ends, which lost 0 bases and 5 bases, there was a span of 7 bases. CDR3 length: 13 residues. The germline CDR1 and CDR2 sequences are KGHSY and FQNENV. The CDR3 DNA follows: TGTGCCAGCAGCCAATCGGCGGGGTATGGCTACACCTTC. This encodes CASSQSAGYGYTF.

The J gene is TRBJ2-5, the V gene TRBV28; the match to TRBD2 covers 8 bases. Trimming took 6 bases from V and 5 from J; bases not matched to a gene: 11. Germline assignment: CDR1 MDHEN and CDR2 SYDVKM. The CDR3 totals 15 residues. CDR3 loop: CASRTSASGRETQYF. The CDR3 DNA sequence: TGTGCCAGCAGGACTAGCGCGTCCGGTAGGGAGACCCAGTACTTC.

CDR3 DNA sequence: TGTGCCAGCAGTAGCCGACAGGGTAATCTCTATGGCTACACCTTC. It translates to CASSSRQGNLYGYTF. The rearrangement links TRBV27 to TRBJ1-2, with TRBD1 identical over 7 bases. V lost 5 bases, J lost 4 bases, and 10 bases stayed unmatched. Germline CDR1 MNHEY, CDR2 SMNVEV (reference sequence). This CDR3 region has 15 residues.

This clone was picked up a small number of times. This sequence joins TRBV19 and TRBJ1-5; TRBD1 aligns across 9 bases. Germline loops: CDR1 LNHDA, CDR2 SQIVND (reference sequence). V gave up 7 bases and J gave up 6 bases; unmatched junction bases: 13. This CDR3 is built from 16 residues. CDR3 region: CASTPGQGRSSQPQHF. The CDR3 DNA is TGTGCCAGTACTCCGGGACAGGGCCGGAGTAGTCAGCCCCAGCATTTT.

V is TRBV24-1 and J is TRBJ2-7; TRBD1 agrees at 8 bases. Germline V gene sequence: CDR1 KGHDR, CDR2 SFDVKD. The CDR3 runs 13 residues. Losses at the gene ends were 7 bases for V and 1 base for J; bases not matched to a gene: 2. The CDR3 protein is CATSGTGSYEQYF. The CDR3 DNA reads TGTGCCACCAGCGGGACAGGATCCTACGAGCAGTACTTC.

The chain's CDR3 is CASSWEDRGTEAFF. In DNA form, the CDR3 reads TGCGCCAGCAGCTGGGAGGACAGGGGCACTGAAGCTTTCTTT. The J gene is TRBJ1-1, the V gene TRBV5-1; 9 bases agree with TRBD1. The ends lost 3 bases at V and 4 bases at J; junction bases unmatched: 4. Germline assignment: CDR1 SGHRS and CDR2 YFSETQ. The length of the CDR3 is 14 residues.

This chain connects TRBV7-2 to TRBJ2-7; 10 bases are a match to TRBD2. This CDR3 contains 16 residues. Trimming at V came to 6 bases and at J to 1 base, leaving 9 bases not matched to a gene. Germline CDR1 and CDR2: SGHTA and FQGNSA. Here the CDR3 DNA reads TGTGCCAGCAGACCACCTGTGGGACTAGCGTCCTACGAGCAGTACTTC. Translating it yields CASRPPVGLASYEQYF.

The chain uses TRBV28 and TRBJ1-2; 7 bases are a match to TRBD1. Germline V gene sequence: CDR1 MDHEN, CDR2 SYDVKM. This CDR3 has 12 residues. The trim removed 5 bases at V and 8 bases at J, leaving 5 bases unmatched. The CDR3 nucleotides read TGTGCCAGCAGTGAACAGGGGATCGGCTACACCTTC. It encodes CASSEQGIGYTF.

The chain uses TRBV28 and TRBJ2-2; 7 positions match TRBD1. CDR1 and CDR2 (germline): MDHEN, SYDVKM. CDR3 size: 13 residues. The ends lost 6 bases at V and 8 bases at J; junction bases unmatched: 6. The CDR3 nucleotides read TGTGCCAGCAGCAGACAGGGTAGAGGGGAGCTGTTTTTT. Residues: CASSRQGRGELFF.

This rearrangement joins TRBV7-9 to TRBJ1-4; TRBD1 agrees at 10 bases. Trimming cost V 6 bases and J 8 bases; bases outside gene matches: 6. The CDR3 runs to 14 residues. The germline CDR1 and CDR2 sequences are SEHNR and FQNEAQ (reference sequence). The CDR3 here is CASSKGQGREKLFF. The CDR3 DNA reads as TGTGCCAGCAGTAAGGGACAGGGGCGGGAAAAACTGTTTTTT.

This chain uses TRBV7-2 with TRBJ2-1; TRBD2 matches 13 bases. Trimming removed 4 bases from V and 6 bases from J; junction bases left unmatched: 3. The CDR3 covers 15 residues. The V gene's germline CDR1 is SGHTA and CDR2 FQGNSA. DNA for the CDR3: TGTGCCAGCAGCTCAACTAGCGGGAGGGTCAATGAGCAGTTCTTC. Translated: CASSSTSGRVNEQFF.

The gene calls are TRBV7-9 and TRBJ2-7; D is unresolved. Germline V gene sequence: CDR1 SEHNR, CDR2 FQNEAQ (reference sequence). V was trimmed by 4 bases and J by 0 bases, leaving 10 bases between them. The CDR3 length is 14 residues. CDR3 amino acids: CASSSLSRSYEQYF. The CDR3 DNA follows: TGTGCCAGCAGCTCCCTAAGTCGCTCCTACGAGCAGTACTTC. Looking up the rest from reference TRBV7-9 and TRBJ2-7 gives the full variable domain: DTGVSQNPRHKITKRGQNVTFRCDPISEHNRLYWYRQTLGQGPEFLTYFQNEAQLEKSRLLSDRFSAERPKGSFSTLEIQRTEQGDSAMYLCASSSLSRSYEQYFGPGTRLTVT.

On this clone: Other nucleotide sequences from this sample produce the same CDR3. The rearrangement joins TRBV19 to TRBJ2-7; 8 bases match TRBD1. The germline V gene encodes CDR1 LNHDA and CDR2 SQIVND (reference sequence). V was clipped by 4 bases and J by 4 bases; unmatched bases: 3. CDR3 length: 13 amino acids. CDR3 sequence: CASSNQGAYEQYF. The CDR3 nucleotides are TGTGCCAGTAGTAACCAGGGGGCATACGAGCAGTACTTC.

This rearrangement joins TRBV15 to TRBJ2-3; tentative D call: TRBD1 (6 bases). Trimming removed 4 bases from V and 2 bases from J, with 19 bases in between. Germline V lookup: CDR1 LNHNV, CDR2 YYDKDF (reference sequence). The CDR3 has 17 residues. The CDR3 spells CATSTDYAGQTTDTQYF. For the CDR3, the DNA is TGTGCCACCAGCACCGACTACGCCGGACAGACCACAGATACGCAGTATTTT.